This T cell receptor (beta chain) was profiled in a study of shared clonotypes between healthy human individuals. Across the whole study: The people who gave samples were two women and three men aged 18 to 49.

Germline CDR1 and CDR2: PRHDT and FYEKMQ (reference sequence). The junction had 22 bases not matched to a gene; V was cut back by 8 bases and J by 4 bases. This CDR3 spans 18 amino acids. This clone was detected only a few times. The antigen remains undetermined. Findings of the study overall: Rarefaction showed that sequencing of sorted subsets was incomplete (despite large depth).

Libraries were prepared by immunoSEQ multiplex PCR; TCRdb keeps only in-frame clonotypes and omits some of them. This repertoire shows roughly 1,000,000 clones, around 82% found once; its top ten account for about 0.52%. Sequenced sample: memory CD4+ T cells from PBMCs. This sample's subset: CD45RA-negative fraction. This receptor was taken from a man aged 18 to 29 in good health. Some clones in this sample may be carry-over from other donors' samples. The chain is built from TRBV13 and TRBJ1-2, with TRBD1 identical over 7 bases. The CDR3 sequence: CASEGQSLQGGGRYGYTF. The CDR3 DNA is TGTGCCAGCGAAGGACAGTCCCTTCAGGGGGGCGGTCGCTATGGCTACACCTTC. Using reference TRBV13 and TRBJ1-2 for the parts outside the CDR3, the full variable domain is AAGVIQSPRHLIKEKRETATLKCYPIPRHDTVYWYQQGPGQDPQFLISFYEKMQSDKGSIPDRFSAQQFSDYHSELNMSSLELGDSALYFCASEGQSLQGGGRYGYTFGSGTRLTVV.